Presented here are 11 T cell receptor beta chains from one specimen sequenced in a study of shared T cell receptors in the human thymus. Sequencing was performed with immunoSEQ multiplex PCR; in TCRdb, only in-frame clones are kept and a portion is missing. Of hundreds of thousands of clones in the sample, around 87% were seen once. These data were also reused for a study on human thymus T cells.

Sequencing was carried out using thymocytes. These receptors originate from a boy under two years old with a congenital heart defect.

The rearrangement joins TRBV30 to TRBJ1-3; the D is unclear. Germline assignment: CDR1 GTSNPN and CDR2 SVGIG (reference sequence). V lost 0 bases and J 0 bases, leaving 6 bases between the germline ends. This CDR3 has 14 amino acids. The CDR3 spells CAWSVLPSGNTIYF. The DNA of the CDR3 is TGTGCCTGGAGTGTACTACCCTCTGGAAACACCATATATTTT.

The CDR3 is CASSFLGQGGYEQYF. CDR3 sequence (DNA): TGTGCCAGCAGTTTCCTTGGACAGGGGGGATACGAGCAGTACTTC. The chain links TRBV27 to TRBJ2-7, with 10 bases identical to TRBD1. J gave up 4 bases and V 3 bases, and 6 bases lay outside the gene matches. Germline V gives CDR1 MNHEY, CDR2 SMNVEV (reference sequence). The CDR3 length is 15 residues.

The CDR3 region is CASSLPGTKLLSTETQYF. The DNA of the CDR3 is TGTGCCAGCAGCTTGCCCGGGACTAAGTTACTATCAACAGAGACCCAGTACTTC. The chain combines TRBV7-2 with TRBJ2-5, with 7 bases lining up with TRBD2. The ends lost 3 bases at V and 4 bases at J; junction bases unmatched: 17. This CDR3 has 18 amino acids. The V gene's germline CDR1 is SGHTA and CDR2 FQGNSA.

CDR3 DNA sequence: TGCGCCAGCAGCGCCAGAACCGGGAGGGCCCTGTCTATTAACACAGATACGCAGTATTTT. Its translation is CASSARTGRALSINTDTQYF. This rearrangement joins TRBV4-3 to TRBJ2-3, with 8 bases identical to TRBD2. The germline CDR1 and CDR2 sequences are LGHNA and YSLEER. This CDR3 region has 20 residues. V shed 5 bases and J 2 bases; nucleotides not matched to a gene: 21.

The V and J genes are TRBV7-2 and TRBJ2-6, with TRBD2 as a possible D gene (7 bases). The CDR3 consists of 15 residues. In germline, CDR1 is SGHTA, CDR2 FQGNSA. The CDR3 spells CACGGKLSGANVLTF. The CDR3 DNA follows: TGTGCTTGCGGGGGCAAGCTCTCTGGGGCCAACGTCCTGACTTTC.

The J gene is TRBJ2-5, the V gene TRBV18; D might be TRBD2 (6 bases). The CDR3 totals 16 residues. V was pared by 3 bases and J by 1 base, with 15 bases between. Germline V gives CDR1 KGHSH, CDR2 LQKENI. CDR3 protein: CASSPRGSGLQETQYF. The CDR3 DNA is TGTGCCAGCTCACCCCGGGGGAGCGGGCTCCAAGAGACCCAGTACTTC.

The chain combines TRBV2 with TRBJ2-4; D perhaps matches TRBD1 (6 bases). The CDR3 is 14 residues long. The V end lost 3 bases, the J end lost 8 bases, and 14 bases lay between the germline ends. Germline V CDR1 and CDR2: SNHLY, FYNNEI. CDR3 protein: CASSDLGARDIQYF. CDR3 coding DNA: TGTGCCAGCAGTGATCTGGGGGCGCGGGACATTCAGTACTTC. The full variable domain, with the rest looked up from reference TRBV2 and TRBJ2-4, is EPEVTQTPSHQVTQMGQEVILRCVPISNHLYFYWYRQILGQKVEFLVSFYNNEISEKSEIFDDQFSVERPDGSNFTLKIRSTKLEDSAMYFCASSDLGARDIQYFGAGTRLSVL.

Notes on this clone: The sample carries other DNA sequences with the same CDR3. The rearrangement links TRBV4-2 to TRBJ1-1, with D possibly matching TRBD1 (5 bases). Deletions cut 0 bases from V and 4 bases from J, with 9 bases between. The CDR3 sequence is 14 residues long. Germline V CDR1 and CDR2: LGHNA, YNFKEQ. CDR3 in DNA: TGTGCCAGCAGCCAAGAGGGGGGGAGCACTGAAGCTTTCTTT. Encoded protein: CASSQEGGSTEAFF.

In this sample, this clone turned up once. The gene calls are TRBV18 and TRBJ2-5; a possible D gene is TRBD1 (6 bases). CDR1 is KGHSH, CDR2 LQKENI, per germline. Trimming left V 6 bases short and J 5 bases short, with 16 bases between. The CDR3 totals 14 residues. Here the CDR3 reads CASSRTEVGETQYF. The CDR3 region has the DNA TGTGCCAGCTCCCGGACAGAGGTCGGCGAGACCCAGTACTTC.

This clone was recorded a few times. The chain is built from TRBV29-1 and TRBJ2-1, with a possible D match to TRBD2 (5 bases). The CDR3 runs 13 residues. The ends were cut back, 3 bases at V and 6 bases at J, with 12 bases in the middle. Germline V CDR1 and CDR2: SQVTM, ANQGSEA. CDR3 DNA sequence: TGCAGCGTTGAGGACTGGCAGAGCAATGAGCAGTTCTTC. It translates to CSVEDWQSNEQFF.

V usage is TRBV6-6 and J usage is TRBJ1-1, with TRBD1 matching over 7 bases. Germline CDR1 reads MNHNY; CDR2 reads SVGAGI (reference sequence). V trimming: 2 bases; J trimming: 8 bases; junction bases outside the gene matches: 8. CDR3 length: 14 amino acids. This CDR3 reads CASSYPRQGWEAFF. The DNA for the CDR3 is TGTGCCAGCAGTTACCCTAGACAGGGATGGGAAGCTTTCTTT.